A selection of T cell receptor beta chains follows, all from one sample in a study of TIL therapy for anti-PD-1-resistant metastatic lung cancer. The protocol was immunoSEQ multiplex PCR, while the TCRdb copy is restricted to in-frame clones and leaves out a portion. The sample consists of approximately 92,000 clones, roughly 65% of them appearing once. Sequenced material: tumor tissue, taken at baseline. All receptors come from a person between 25 and 80 years old with non-small cell lung cancer. The CDR3 runs from the conserved cysteine through the conserved F or W. Each record gives: V gene, J gene, D gene, CDR3 DNA, CDR3 protein. A D gene is named only where the DNA matches it firmly.

v_gene: TRBV5-4; j_gene: TRBJ2-1; d_gene: .; CDR3nt: TGTGCCAGCAGCACCACAATCGGGAATGAGCAGTTCTTC; CDR3aa: CASSTTIGNEQFF
v_gene: TRBV7-9; j_gene: TRBJ2-7; d_gene: TRBD1; CDR3nt: TGTGCCAGCAGCCCACTAGGGGGCGCGTCCTACGAGCAGTACTTC; CDR3aa: CASSPLGGASYEQYF
v_gene: TRBV28; j_gene: TRBJ2-3; d_gene: TRBD2; CDR3nt: TGTGCCAGCAGCCTCTCGACTAGCGGGTTAACAGATACGCAGTATTTT; CDR3aa: CASSLSTSGLTDTQYF
v_gene: TRBV5-4; j_gene: TRBJ2-5; d_gene: TRBD1; CDR3nt: TGTGCCAGCAGCCCGGGGACAGAGGGGACCCAGTACTTC; CDR3aa: CASSPGTEGTQYF
v_gene: TRBV27; j_gene: TRBJ2-7; d_gene: TRBD2; CDR3nt: TGTGCCAGCAGTTTGACTAGCGCCTCCATCCTTGGGAACGAGCAGTACTTC; CDR3aa: CASSLTSASILGNEQYF
v_gene: TRBV5-6; j_gene: TRBJ1-6; d_gene: .; CDR3nt: TGTGCCAGCAGCTTGGCCGAAAGGAGTTTCAATTCACCCCTCCACTTT; CDR3aa: CASSLAERSFNSPLHF
v_gene: TRBV5-4; j_gene: TRBJ2-7; d_gene: .; CDR3nt: TGTGCCAGCAGCTTCGGCGGAACCTACGAGCAGTACTTC; CDR3aa: CASSFGGTYEQYF
v_gene: TRBV4-3; j_gene: TRBJ2-3; d_gene: .; CDR3nt: TGCGCCAGCAGCCAATCTGGGACATACACAGATACGCAGTATTTT; CDR3aa: CASSQSGTYTDTQYF
v_gene: TRBV5-1; j_gene: TRBJ1-1; d_gene: TRBD1; CDR3nt: TGCGCCAGCAGCATCTCGGGACAGTTTAACACTGAAGCTTTCTTT; CDR3aa: CASSISGQFNTEAFF
v_gene: TRBV10-3; j_gene: TRBJ2-5; d_gene: TRBD2; CDR3nt: TGTGCCATCAGTGAACTAGCGGGAGGTGAGACCCAGTACTTC; CDR3aa: CAISELAGGETQYF
v_gene: TRBV9; j_gene: TRBJ2-1; d_gene: TRBD2; CDR3nt: TGTGCCAGCAGCGTAGGACTAGCGGGAGAGAGGTCCTACAATGAGCAGTTCTTC; CDR3aa: CASSVGLAGERSYNEQFF